This is a list of T cell receptor beta chains from one sample in a study of Ad26.COV2.S vaccination and SARS-CoV-2 variants. Clones were read by immunoSEQ multiplex PCR, and TCRdb kept only the in-frame ones, dropping some. The sample carries about 440,000 clones, 80% to 95% recorded once. The source was peripheral blood, collected in a trial of Ad26.COV2.S vaccine versus placebo. These TCRs come from a person between 18 and 60 years old who received the Ad26.COV2.S COVID-19 vaccine or a placebo. Each CDR3 is given with its conserved first and last residue.

CDR3,V
CASSQDETGVVGYTF,TRBV3-1/TRBV3-2
CASSETSGITDTQYF,TRBV6-1
CASSDLDEQFF,TRBV5-1
CASSLSPDQITYEQYF,TRBV27
CASSLGPSGRPLLEQYF,TRBV7-2
CASSYPGQGYEKLFF,TRBV7-9
CASSVGAGGSYEQYF,TRBV25-1
CASSAGLPGELFF,TRBV19
CASAYENYGYTF,TRBV2
CASSHGTSESSYNEQFF,TRBV4-1
CASSLSGQAYTDTQYF,TRBV27
CASSFSGGYATQYF,TRBV7-8
CASSLGTTNEKLFF,TRBV18
CAWSVWAGPHTEAFF,TRBV30
CASSQDGYWNIQYF,TRBV3-1/TRBV3-2
CATAPGRRETQYF,TRBV5-1
CAIKPGLADLNEQFF,TRBV10-3
CASSNGGIYGYTF,TRBV25-1
CASSGTEEETQYF,TRBV7-2
CASSSADSKHQPQHF,TRBV6-2/TRBV6-3